This T cell receptor beta chain comes out of a study of tumor-infiltrating lymphocytes in oesophageal squamous cell carcinoma. MiXCR, applied by TCRdb to the PCR reads, yields one record per CDR3 protein. The sample includes 18,000 or so distinct CDR3 sequences, roughly 47% of them seen just once. This CDR3 spans 15 amino acids. Per germline, CDR1 MNHEY and CDR2 SVGEGT. Trimming removed 5 bases from V and 6 bases from J; junction bases left unmatched: 9. The chain links TRBV6-2 or TRBV6-3 to TRBJ2-3; 9 bases map to TRBD2. Sequences were obtained from esophageal tumor tissue. This TCR came from a male donor with esophageal squamous cell carcinoma. This CDR3 is CASSEFAGGKDTQYF. The CDR3 DNA sequence: TGTGCCAGCAGTGAATTTGCGGGAGGGAAGGATACGCAGTATTTT.